Presented here are 23 T cell receptor beta chains from one specimen sequenced in a study of blood T cell repertoires in COVID-19. TCRdb's table, derived via immunoSEQ multiplex PCR, lists solely in-frame clones and lacks some. Among about 480,000 clones, 88% were seen once, and the ten largest hold around 1.9%. Sequenced material: PBMCs or T cells enriched from blood (not recorded which). All receptors come from a woman aged 40 to 55 who had recovered from COVID-19.

The genes are TRBV2 and TRBJ1-4, with 9 positions matching TRBD1. The CDR3 runs to 15 residues. Germline loops: CDR1 SNHLY, CDR2 FYNNEI. The J segment lost 10 bases and the V segment lost 6 bases, leaving 12 bases of the junction unmatched. CDR3 in amino acids: CASRVGQGSGGKLFF. In DNA form, the CDR3 reads TGTGCCAGCAGGGTGGGACAGGGCTCTGGGGGAAAACTGTTTTTT.

The chain carries TRBV7-2 and TRBJ1-2; D unresolved. Per germline, CDR1 SGHTA and CDR2 FQGNSA. CDR3 length: 12 residues. Trimming took off 1 base at V and 11 bases at J, with 11 bases between the two ends. In nucleotides, the CDR3 is TGTGCCAGCAGCTTAGAAAAGCGTCTTTACACCTTC. The encoded protein is CASSLEKRLYTF.

This clone was seen a few times. The V and J genes are TRBV5-8 and TRBJ1-2, with 7 bases aligning to TRBD1. Germline CDR1 SGHTS, CDR2 YDEGEE. The V gene end was trimmed by 0 bases and the J gene end by 10 bases; junction bases not matched to a gene: 9. This CDR3 has 14 residues. The CDR3: CASSLAQSGQSYTF. The CDR3 DNA is TGTGCCAGCAGCTTGGCTCAATCGGGACAGTCCTACACCTTC.

V usage is TRBV27 and J usage is TRBJ2-7; a weak D match, TRBD2 (6 bases). Per the germline V gene, CDR1 is MNHEY and CDR2 is SMNVEV (reference sequence). Trimming took 5 bases from V and 3 from J, leaving 17 bases between them. The CDR3 consists of 15 residues. CDR3 loop: CASSPTVGLYYEQYF. The CDR3 DNA reads as TGTGCCAGCAGTCCTACAGTGGGACTTTACTACGAGCAGTACTTC.

V and J are TRBV5-1 and TRBJ1-4; 7 nucleotides match TRBD1. V trimming: 2 bases; J trimming: 0 bases; junction bases outside the gene matches: 7. CDR1 is SGHRS, CDR2 YFSETQ, per germline. The CDR3 consists of 17 residues. CDR3 nucleotide sequence: TGCGCCAGCAGCTTTGGGACAGTCATGCCAACTAATGAAAAACTGTTTTTT. This sequence encodes CASSFGTVMPTNEKLFF.

The genes are TRBV2 and TRBJ1-5, with D perhaps matching TRBD1 (5 bases). The CDR3 has 14 residues. Trimming took 4 bases from V and 0 from J, leaving 7 bases between them. Germline lookup yields CDR1 SNHLY and CDR2 FYNNEI. Written as DNA, the CDR3 is TGTGCCAGCAGTGCGACAGATAGCAATCAGCCCCAGCATTTT. Translated, it gives CASSATDSNQPQHF.

This rearrangement joins TRBV7-9 to TRBJ2-4; the match to TRBD2 covers 7 bases. J was trimmed by 2 bases and V by 3 bases; bases with no gene match: 1. Germline CDR1 SEHNR, CDR2 FQNEAQ (reference sequence). The length of the CDR3 is 14 residues. The DNA for the CDR3 is TGTGCCAGCAGCTTGGGAGGGACCAAAAACATTCAGTACTTC. Protein product: CASSLGGTKNIQYF. Drawing the rest from reference TRBV7-9 and TRBJ2-4, the complete variable domain is DTGVSQNPRHKITKRGQNVTFRCDPISEHNRLYWYRQTLGQGPEFLTYFQNEAQLEKSRLLSDRFSAERPKGSFSTLEIQRTEQGDSAMYLCASSLGGTKNIQYFGAGTRLSVL.

This chain connects TRBV11-3 to TRBJ2-1; D perhaps matches TRBD2 (5 bases). The CDR3 is made up of 14 amino acids. V gave up 5 bases and J gave up 7 bases, with 15 bases separating them. Germline V CDR1 and CDR2: SGHNT, YENEEA. The CDR3 coding sequence is TGTGCCAGCAGCCCCGGGGTCAGAGGAAATGAGCAGTTCTTC. It yields the protein CASSPGVRGNEQFF.

The rearrangement links TRBV27 to TRBJ2-3, with 8 bases matching TRBD2. Germline V gives CDR1 MNHEY, CDR2 SMNVEV (reference sequence). V shed 8 bases and J 6 bases; nucleotides not matched to a gene: 16. There are 16 residues in the CDR3. The CDR3 bases are TGTGCCAGCTCTAGCGGGCCAGGCACCCGGCGGGATACGCAGTATTTT. It specifies CASSSGPGTRRDTQYF.

This sequence joins TRBV21-1 and TRBJ1-2. TRBV21-1 represents a pseudogene. The CDR3 runs to 17 residues. The CDR3 DNA is TGTGCCAGCAGCAAGGTCCGGGACTCCCGGGAGTCCGATGGCTACACCTTC. Residues: CASSKVRDSRESDGYTF.

The chain links TRBV7-8 to TRBJ2-1; D unresolved. Germline loops: CDR1 SGHVS, CDR2 FQNEAQ. CDR3 length equals 15 residues. The V gene lost 1 base and the J gene lost 7 bases, with 14 bases spanning the gap. The CDR3 region is CASSLGVYALNEQFF. CDR3 bases: TGTGCCAGCAGCTTAGGTGTCTACGCATTAAATGAGCAGTTCTTC.

The chain recombines TRBV15 with TRBJ2-1, with 8 positions matching TRBD1. The V and J ends lost 4 bases and 4 bases, in that order; junction bases with no gene match: 6. Germline CDR1 reads LNHNV; CDR2 reads YYDKDF (reference sequence). CDR3 size: 15 residues. This CDR3 reads CATSMTRGQYNEQFF. Written as DNA, the CDR3 is TGTGCCACCAGCATGACCAGGGGGCAATACAATGAGCAGTTCTTC.

V and J are TRBV25-1 and TRBJ2-7; 10 bases are a match to TRBD1. Germline-derived CDR1 and CDR2 are MGHDK and SYGVNS. This CDR3 comprises 15 residues. Unmatched junction bases numbered 3, after V lost 0 bases and J lost 4 bases. CDR3 sequence: CASSEYPGQGYEQYF. DNA of the CDR3: TGTGCCAGCAGTGAATATCCGGGACAGGGGTACGAGCAGTACTTC.

The chain carries TRBV7-9 and TRBJ1-5; no firm D call. The CDR3 has 13 amino acids. Trimming removed 5 bases at V and 4 bases at J, with 9 bases between. CDR1 SEHNR and CDR2 FQNEAQ come from the germline V gene (reference sequence). This CDR3 is CASSPDGNQPQHF. CDR3 DNA sequence: TGTGCCAGCAGCCCAGACGGGAATCAGCCCCAGCATTTT.

In its sample, this clone was seen once. V and J are TRBV6-5 and TRBJ1-2; 8 positions agree with TRBD1. CDR1 and CDR2 (germline): MNHEY, SVGAGI. The V gene end was trimmed by 6 bases and the J gene end by 0 bases; junction bases not matched to a gene: 6. The CDR3 length is 15 residues. DNA for the CDR3: TGTGCCAGCAGACTTCACAGGGGGGCTAACTATGGCTACACCTTC. It is translated as CASRLHRGANYGYTF.

This clone occurred a few times. This rearrangement joins TRBV19 to TRBJ2-2; 8 bases fit TRBD2. This CDR3 is built from 15 residues. Germline loops: CDR1 LNHDA, CDR2 SQIVND (reference sequence). V trimming: 5 bases; J trimming: 6 bases; junction bases outside the gene matches: 8. Here the CDR3 reads CASSFQRETPGELFF. The CDR3 nucleotides are TGTGCCAGTAGTTTCCAGCGGGAGACCCCCGGGGAGCTGTTTTTT.

The chain employs TRBV18 and TRBJ1-1; D unclear. From germline, CDR1 is KGHSH and CDR2 LQKENI. The ends were cut back, 3 bases at V and 6 bases at J, with 5 bases in the middle. There are 11 residues in the CDR3. DNA for the CDR3: TGTGCCAGCTCACCGGGAGCTGAAGCTTTCTTT. Translating gives CASSPGAEAFF.

V usage is TRBV19 and J usage is TRBJ1-2; D unresolved. Germline-derived CDR1 and CDR2 are LNHDA and SQIVND (reference sequence). Trimming stripped 7 bases from V and 8 bases from J, with 23 bases between. There are 15 residues in the CDR3. CDR3 sequence: CASTLGESRVGGYTF. In DNA, the CDR3 is TGTGCCAGTACTCTCGGGGAAAGCCGCGTCGGCGGCTACACCTTC.

The rearrangement uses TRBV27 and TRBJ1-5; D might be TRBD1 (6 bases). The CDR3 consists of 14 residues. CDR1 MNHEY and CDR2 SMNVEV come from the germline V gene (reference sequence). The V end lost 5 bases, the J end lost 6 bases, and 14 bases lay between the germline ends. CDR3 sequence: CASSRYRVSQPQHF. The CDR3 DNA reads TGTGCCAGCAGTCGCTACAGGGTTAGTCAGCCCCAGCATTTT.

V usage is TRBV5-1 and J usage is TRBJ1-2; D is ambiguous. Per germline, CDR1 SGHRS and CDR2 YFSETQ. The V and J ends lost 4 bases and 6 bases respectively, with 13 bases between them. The CDR3 spans 13 residues. DNA for the CDR3: TGCGCCAGCAGCCCAACCCCCGGGGATGGCTACACCTTC. Translated, it gives CASSPTPGDGYTF.

The rearrangement uses TRBV18 and TRBJ2-7; D is perhaps TRBD1 (6 bases). The CDR3 extends over 15 amino acids. V dropped 2 bases and J dropped 2 bases, with 13 bases sitting between them. Germline V gives CDR1 KGHSH, CDR2 LQKENI. Here the CDR3 reads CASSPILGAAYEQYF. CDR3 DNA sequence: TGTGCCAGCTCACCAATTTTGGGGGCTGCCTACGAGCAGTACTTC.

The rearrangement links TRBV6-5 to TRBJ2-7; 9 nucleotides agree with TRBD2. This CDR3 has 15 residues. Germline V gives CDR1 MNHEY, CDR2 SVGAGI. V lost 5 bases and J lost 2; bases outside the gene matches: 7. CDR3 DNA: TGTGCCAGCAGTCGCCGACTAGCGGCTACCTACGAGCAGTACTTC. It codes for CASSRRLAATYEQYF.

The J gene is TRBJ1-3, the V gene TRBV7-8; 8 nucleotides align to TRBD1. The V gene end was trimmed by 0 bases and the J gene end by 3 bases; junction bases not matched to a gene: 10. The CDR3 is 18 amino acids. Looked up from germline, CDR1 is SGHVS and CDR2 is FQNEAQ. The CDR3 spells CASSLAPRTGTFGNTIYF. In nucleotides, the CDR3 is TGTGCCAGCAGCTTAGCCCCCCGGACAGGGACCTTTGGAAACACCATATATTTT.